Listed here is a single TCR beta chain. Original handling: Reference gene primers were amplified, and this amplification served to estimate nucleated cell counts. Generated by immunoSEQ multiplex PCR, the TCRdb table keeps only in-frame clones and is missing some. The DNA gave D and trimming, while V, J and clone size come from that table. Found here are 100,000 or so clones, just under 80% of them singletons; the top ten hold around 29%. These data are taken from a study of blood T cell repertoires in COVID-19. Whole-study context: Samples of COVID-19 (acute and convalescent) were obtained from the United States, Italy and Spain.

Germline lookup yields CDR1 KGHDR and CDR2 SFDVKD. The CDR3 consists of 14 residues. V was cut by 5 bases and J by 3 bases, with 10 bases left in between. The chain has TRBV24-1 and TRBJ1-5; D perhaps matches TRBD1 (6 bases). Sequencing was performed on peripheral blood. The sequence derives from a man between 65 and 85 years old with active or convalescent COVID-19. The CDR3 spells CATSVGADNQPQHF. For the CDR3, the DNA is TGTGCCACCAGTGTGGGGGCAGACAATCAGCCCCAGCATTTT.